Listed below are T cell receptor beta chains from one sample, sequenced in a study of blood T cell repertoires in COVID-19. Sequencing was performed with immunoSEQ multiplex PCR; in TCRdb, only in-frame clones are kept and a portion is missing. This table has fewer than 250,000 clones, about nine tenths appearing once. Sequencing used peripheral blood. The receptors derive from a woman aged 55-70 years with acute or convalescent COVID-19. Both conserved end residues are part of each CDR3. D genes are given only for firm matches. Size tells how often a clone was seen (once, few, many) or the class of an expanded clone, and some rows leave it out.

DNA: TGTGCCTGGAAGGACAGGGATAATTCACCCCTCCACTTT; CDR3: CAWKDRDNSPLHF; J: TRBJ1-6; length: 13; D: TRBD1; V: TRBV30; size: .
DNA: TGTGCCAGCAGCCAAGGGCGGTGGGTTAACTATGGCTACACCTTC; CDR3: CASSQGRWVNYGYTF; J: TRBJ1-2; length: 15; D: .; V: TRBV4-2; size: .
DNA: TGCGCCAACCTGACACGCCGGGACAGAGGAAATGAGCAGTTCTTC; CDR3: CANLTRRDRGNEQFF; J: TRBJ2-1; length: 15; D: TRBD1; V: TRBV10-1; size: .
DNA: TGTGCCAGTAGCCCACAGGGGAATGGTCAGCCCCAGCATTTT; CDR3: CASSPQGNGQPQHF; J: TRBJ1-5; length: 14; D: TRBD1; V: TRBV19; size: once
DNA: TGTGCCAGCAGGCGACCTAGCGGGGGGGCCGATGAGCAGTTCTTC; CDR3: CASRRPSGGADEQFF; J: TRBJ2-1; length: 15; D: TRBD2; V: TRBV5-8; size: .
DNA: TGTGCTAGTGGTTTGGGACCCGGACTTAGCGGGAGCAATTTTGATGAGCAGTTCTTC; CDR3: CASGLGPGLSGSNFDEQFF; J: TRBJ2-1; length: 19; D: TRBD2; V: TRBV12-5; size: .
DNA: TGTGCCAGCAGTTACACGGGACAGGGTGCTGAAGCTTTCTTT; CDR3: CASSYTGQGAEAFF; J: TRBJ1-1; length: 14; D: TRBD1; V: TRBV6-5; size: few
DNA: TGTGCCAGCAGCTCAAATTTGCGGGACACTGAAGCTTTCTTT; CDR3: CASSSNLRDTEAFF; J: TRBJ1-1; length: 14; D: .; V: TRBV7-6; size: .
DNA: TGTGCCAGCAGCCAAGCGGACTTCACAGATACGCAGTATTTT; CDR3: CASSQADFTDTQYF; J: TRBJ2-3; length: 14; D: .; V: TRBV14; size: .
DNA: TGTGCCAGCAGTTACTCGAAAAGTGGCTCCGGGGCCAACGTCCTGACTTTC; CDR3: CASSYSKSGSGANVLTF; J: TRBJ2-6; length: 17; D: .; V: TRBV6-2/TRBV6-3; size: .
DNA: TGTGCCAGCAGCTTGGGGACTAGCACCGGGGAGCTGTTTTTT; CDR3: CASSLGTSTGELFF; J: TRBJ2-2; length: 14; D: TRBD2; V: TRBV7-9; size: .
DNA: TGTGCCAGCAGTGAATCGACAGGTTCCTACAATGAGCAGTTCTTC; CDR3: CASSESTGSYNEQFF; J: TRBJ2-1; length: 15; D: .; V: TRBV2; size: .
DNA: TGTGCCAGCAGCCAGACAGGCTACAACACCGGGGAGCTGTTTTTT; CDR3: CASSQTGYNTGELFF; J: TRBJ2-2; length: 15; D: .; V: TRBV7-6; size: .
DNA: TGTGCCAGCAGCACCGAGTTGGACACCGGGGAGCTGTTTTTT; CDR3: CASSTELDTGELFF; J: TRBJ2-2; length: 14; D: .; V: TRBV7-9; size: .
DNA: TGCGCCAGCAGCCAGTCTTCCAGGGGCAAGGCCGGGGAGCTGTTTTTT; CDR3: CASSQSSRGKAGELFF; J: TRBJ2-2; length: 16; D: .; V: TRBV4-1; size: .
DNA: TGTGCCAGCAGTGACGGACAGGGCAATCAGCCCCAGCATTTT; CDR3: CASSDGQGNQPQHF; J: TRBJ1-5; length: 14; D: TRBD1; V: TRBV6-6; size: .
DNA: TGTGCCAGCTCACCACAAACAGTTTCTTCTAGCACAGATACGCAGTATTTT; CDR3: CASSPQTVSSSTDTQYF; J: TRBJ2-3; length: 17; D: .; V: TRBV18; size: .
DNA: TGTGCCAGCAGTTGGACTTCTAACAATGAGCAGTTCTTC; CDR3: CASSWTSNNEQFF; J: TRBJ2-1; length: 13; D: .; V: TRBV6-6; size: few
DNA: TGTGCCAGTAGTATGTGGCTGGGGAGGGAGTATGGCTACACCTTC; CDR3: CASSMWLGREYGYTF; J: TRBJ1-2; length: 15; D: .; V: TRBV19; size: .
DNA: TGTGCCTGGAGTCAGGGGGCGGGTAATGAGCAGTTCTTC; CDR3: CAWSQGAGNEQFF; J: TRBJ2-1; length: 13; D: TRBD1; V: TRBV30; size: .
DNA: TGTGCCAGCAGTTACCCCGGGACTAGCGGGGCAGATACGCAGTATTTT; CDR3: CASSYPGTSGADTQYF; J: TRBJ2-3; length: 16; D: TRBD2; V: TRBV6-6; size: .
DNA: TGTGCCAGCGGGAATCGGGGACAGGGTCTTGGTGAGCAGTTCTTC; CDR3: CASGNRGQGLGEQFF; J: TRBJ2-1; length: 15; D: TRBD1; V: TRBV2; size: .
DNA: TGTGCCAGCAGCCGGCGAGGGACAGGGGGGACCCCGAACACCGGGGAGCTGTTTTTT; CDR3: CASSRRGTGGTPNTGELFF; J: TRBJ2-2; length: 19; D: TRBD1; V: TRBV7-6; size: .
DNA: TGTGCCAGCAGTGAAGCGGCTGGATTCGGGACAGGACAAATAAAGCAGTTCTTC; CDR3: CASSEAAGFGTGQIKQFF; J: TRBJ2-1; length: 18; D: TRBD1; V: TRBV2; size: .
DNA: TGCGCCAGCAGCCCCACGTCAATCAACAGGGCAAGCGAGCAGTACTTC; CDR3: CASSPTSINRASEQYF; J: TRBJ2-7; length: 16; D: .; V: TRBV5-1; size: .
DNA: TGTGCCAGCAGTGAAGGACCGACAGCTAACTATGGCTACACCTTC; CDR3: CASSEGPTANYGYTF; J: TRBJ1-2; length: 15; D: .; V: TRBV2; size: once
DNA: TGTGCCAGCAGTCCCCTTAGCGGGACAGATACGCAGTATTTT; CDR3: CASSPLSGTDTQYF; J: TRBJ2-3; length: 14; D: TRBD2; V: TRBV28; size: .
DNA: TGTGCCAGCAGCGGGGACAGGGTAGTAAATGAGCAGTTCTTC; CDR3: CASSGDRVVNEQFF; J: TRBJ2-1; length: 14; D: TRBD1; V: TRBV9; size: .
DNA: TGTGCCACCAGTGATGGATACAGGGAAGAGCAGTTCTTC; CDR3: CATSDGYREEQFF; J: TRBJ2-1; length: 13; D: .; V: TRBV24-1; size: .
DNA: TGCGCCAGCAGCAACAACAGGGTTTTTAGAACAGATACGCAGTATTTT; CDR3: CASSNNRVFRTDTQYF; J: TRBJ2-3; length: 16; D: .; V: TRBV5-1; size: once
DNA: TGTGCCAGCAGCTTGGACAGGGCCCTCAGGTACGAGCAGTACTTC; CDR3: CASSLDRALRYEQYF; J: TRBJ2-7; length: 15; D: .; V: TRBV5-4; size: few
DNA: TGTGCCAGCAGCTTCGACAGGGGTAATGAAAAACTGTTTTTT; CDR3: CASSFDRGNEKLFF; J: TRBJ1-4; length: 14; D: TRBD1; V: TRBV7-2; size: .
DNA: TGTGCCGCAGGGGCCAACCGTGGCTACACCTTC; CDR3: CAAGANRGYTF; J: TRBJ1-2; length: 11; D: .; V: TRBV6-6; size: .
DNA: TGTGCCAGCAGCGCAAGGGCCGTCGGAGGGAGCACTGAAGCTTTCTTT; CDR3: CASSARAVGGSTEAFF; J: TRBJ1-1; length: 16; D: .; V: TRBV7-9; size: .
DNA: TGTGCCAGCAGCCTACTAAAGACAGGGGGCGGTTCACCCCTCCACTTT; CDR3: CASSLLKTGGGSPLHF; J: TRBJ1-6; length: 16; D: TRBD1; V: TRBV2; size: .
DNA: TGTGCCAGCAGTTTTGGGCAGGGGGGACAGCCCCAGCATTTT; CDR3: CASSFGQGGQPQHF; J: TRBJ1-5; length: 14; D: TRBD1; V: TRBV28; size: .
DNA: TGTGCCAGCACCCCGGACAGCCATGGCTACACCTTC; CDR3: CASTPDSHGYTF; J: TRBJ1-2; length: 12; D: .; V: TRBV2; size: once
DNA: TGTGCCAGCAACGGGGGGAGGTACAATGAGCAGTTCTTC; CDR3: CASNGGRYNEQFF; J: TRBJ2-1; length: 13; D: TRBD2; V: TRBV2; size: .
DNA: TGTGCCAGCAGCGTAGGCGGGAGTGTGTACGAGCAGTACTTC; CDR3: CASSVGGSVYEQYF; J: TRBJ2-7; length: 14; D: TRBD2; V: TRBV9; size: .
DNA: TGTGCCAGCAGCCTACGGAGTGGAGTCCTAGCGACCGTTTCGCAGTACTTC; CDR3: CASSLRSGVLATVSQYF; J: TRBJ2-7; length: 17; D: .; V: TRBV13; size: .
DNA: TGTGCCATCAACGGTCAGCCCCAGCATTTT; CDR3: CAINGQPQHF; J: TRBJ1-5; length: 10; D: .; V: TRBV28; size: .
DNA: TGTGCCAGCAATCAAGGGGTTGGCTACACCTTC; CDR3: CASNQGVGYTF; J: TRBJ1-2; length: 11; D: .; V: TRBV6-5; size: .
DNA: TGTGCCAGCAGTAAAACAGGGGGCAATCAGCCCCAGCATTTT; CDR3: CASSKTGGNQPQHF; J: TRBJ1-5; length: 14; D: TRBD1; V: TRBV6-6; size: .
DNA: TGTGCCTGGAGTAGAGGTTTCGCCTACGAGCAGTACTTC; CDR3: CAWSRGFAYEQYF; J: TRBJ2-7; length: 13; D: .; V: TRBV30; size: .
DNA: TGCGCCAGCAGCTTGGGCAGCCAGGGGCCCCAGCATTTT; CDR3: CASSLGSQGPQHF; J: TRBJ1-5; length: 13; D: .; V: TRBV5-1; size: .
DNA: TGTGCCAGCAGCTTGAACCTGGGGAGCTCTGGAAACACCATATATTTT; CDR3: CASSLNLGSSGNTIYF; J: TRBJ1-3; length: 16; D: .; V: TRBV5-6; size: .
DNA: TGTGCCAGTTCCTCAGGGGGCGTTTTGAACACCGGGGAGCTGTTTTTT; CDR3: CASSSGGVLNTGELFF; J: TRBJ2-2; length: 16; D: TRBD1; V: TRBV19; size: .
DNA: TGTGCCAGCAGTGAATCCGGGGTAGGGACTGGGGCCAACGTCCTGACTTTC; CDR3: CASSESGVGTGANVLTF; J: TRBJ2-6; length: 17; D: .; V: TRBV25-1; size: .
DNA: TGTGCCAGCAGTGCGGGCGCCGGTGCCTGGTCCGGGGTTGGCTACACCTTC; CDR3: CASSAGAGAWSGVGYTF; J: TRBJ1-2; length: 17; D: .; V: TRBV2; size: .
DNA: TGCAGCGTTGAAGGTGGCAGGGCAGGAAACACCATATATTTT; CDR3: CSVEGGRAGNTIYF; J: TRBJ1-3; length: 14; D: .; V: TRBV29-1; size: .
DNA: TGTGCCAGTAGTCGGGGACTAGCGGGAGGGCCGGGCACCGGGGAGCTGTTTTTT; CDR3: CASSRGLAGGPGTGELFF; J: TRBJ2-2; length: 18; D: TRBD2; V: TRBV19; size: .
DNA: TGTGCCAGCAGCCAAGAGGGGGTGGGACTAGCGGGAGGTTCTGCAGATACGCAGTATTTT; CDR3: CASSQEGVGLAGGSADTQYF; J: TRBJ2-3; length: 20; D: TRBD2; V: TRBV4-2; size: few
DNA: TGTGCCAGCAGTTACCAGCAGGGTAACGTCTATGGCTACACCTTC; CDR3: CASSYQQGNVYGYTF; J: TRBJ1-2; length: 15; D: .; V: TRBV6-5; size: few
DNA: TGTGCCAGCAGCCCATCTAAGCCGGGGGAGACCCAGTACTTC; CDR3: CASSPSKPGETQYF; J: TRBJ2-5; length: 14; D: .; V: TRBV6-6; size: .
DNA: TGTGCCAGCAGTTACTCGGGGACAGTTAATTCACCCCTCCACTTT; CDR3: CASSYSGTVNSPLHF; J: TRBJ1-6; length: 15; D: TRBD1; V: TRBV6-5; size: .
DNA: TGTGCCTGGAGTGTATCCACCGGTTACGAGCAGTACTTC; CDR3: CAWSVSTGYEQYF; J: TRBJ2-7; length: 13; D: .; V: TRBV30; size: .
DNA: TGTGCCAGCAGTTACTCTTCTAGCACAGATACGCAGTATTTT; CDR3: CASSYSSSTDTQYF; J: TRBJ2-3; length: 14; D: .; V: TRBV6-5; size: .
DNA: TGTGCCAGCAGTTATGGGTCCGCGGTTAATGAAAAACTGTTTTTT; CDR3: CASSYGSAVNEKLFF; J: TRBJ1-4; length: 15; D: .; V: TRBV6-2/TRBV6-3; size: .
DNA: TGTGCCACCACCGGACAGGGAGGGGTTCGTGAAAAACTGTTTTTT; CDR3: CATTGQGGVREKLFF; J: TRBJ1-4; length: 15; D: TRBD1; V: TRBV6-6; size: .
DNA: TGTGCCAGCAGCTTAGCAGCAGGAAACACCATATATTTT; CDR3: CASSLAAGNTIYF; J: TRBJ1-3; length: 13; D: .; V: TRBV7-9; size: .